This is a list of T cell receptor beta chains from one sample in a study of read filtering for tumor transcriptome and immune sequencing. TCRdb passed the reads through MiXCR, listing each CDR3 protein once. The sample contains more than 100,000 distinct CDR3 sequences, roughly 13% of which appear only once. The sequenced sample consisted of a population of CD138-negative cells sorted from bone marrow. These receptors were taken from a donor at least 40 years old with multiple myeloma. Each CDR3 is given with its conserved first and last residue. D genes are given only for firm matches. For some rows the clone size is stated as once, few or many, or as a class when expanded; others skip it.

V gene	D gene	J gene	clone size	CDR3 DNA	CDR3 protein
TRBV7-3	TRBD2	TRBJ2-1	NA	TGTGCCAGCAGCCCTTCTAGCGGGAGCTACAATGAGCAGTTCTTC	CASSPSSGSYNEQFF
TRBV25-1	NA	TRBJ1-1	many	TGTGCCAGCAGTGATCCCCTCAGCAGCACTGAAGCTTTCTTT	CASSDPLSSTEAFF
TRBV20-1	TRBD2	TRBJ2-2	many	TGCAGTGCCAGGGGAGCGGCGGGAGGGGGCACCGGGGAGCTGTTTTTT	CSARGAAGGGTGELFF
TRBV12-3/TRBV12-4	TRBD1	TRBJ2-7	many	TGTGCCAGCAGTTATAGGGGGCCAAGGGGGGAGCAGTACTTC	CASSYRGPRGEQYF
TRBV11-2	TRBD2	TRBJ2-3	many	TGTGCCAGCAGCTTAGTAGGCGGGAGCCCGGGCACAGATACGCAGTATTTT	CASSLVGGSPGTDTQYF
TRBV29-1	NA	TRBJ2-3	many	TGCAGCGTTGACTTCCCAGATACGCAGTATTTT	CSVDFPDTQYF
TRBV4-3	NA	TRBJ1-6	many	TGCGCCAGCAGCCCTCGTAGCAGCACCATTAGCTCCTATAATTCACCCCTCCACTTT	CASSPRSSTISSYNSPLHF
TRBV12-3/TRBV12-4	TRBD2	TRBJ2-1	many	TGTGCCAGCAGTCCTCTAGCGGTTAGCTCCTACAATGAGCAGTTCTTC	CASSPLAVSSYNEQFF
TRBV11-2	TRBD2	TRBJ2-7	many	TGTGCCAGCAGCCCACGGACTAGCGGGAGGGCCGGGCTGGGGGAGCAGTACTTC	CASSPRTSGRAGLGEQYF
TRBV4-1	TRBD2	TRBJ2-7	many	TGCGCCAGCAGCCGGACAGCGGGAGGGCCCTACGAGCAGTACTTC	CASSRTAGGPYEQYF
TRBV6-2/TRBV6-3	NA	TRBJ2-5	many	TGTGCCAGCGGAAGCAACTGGTCCCAAGAGACCCAGTACTTC	CASGSNWSQETQYF
TRBV6-2/TRBV6-3	NA	TRBJ2-5	few	TGTGCCAGCAACCGATGGACGGACCGTGGACAAGAGACCCAGTACTTC	CASNRWTDRGQETQYF
TRBV7-9	NA	TRBJ1-1	many	TGTGCCAGCAGCTACCCGGCTAGTCCTGAAGCTTTCTTT	CASSYPASPEAFF
TRBV5-8	NA	TRBJ1-1	many	TGTGCCAGCAGCCGCCCCAATTGGGGCACTGAAGCTTTCTTT	CASSRPNWGTEAFF
TRBV27	NA	TRBJ1-5	many	TGTGCCAGCAGTCAAGATGGACAGCCCCAGCATTTT	CASSQDGQPQHF
TRBV11-2	NA	TRBJ1-3	NA	TGTGCCAGCAGCTTAGGATTGGTGGGGACAACTGGAAACACCATATATTTT	CASSLGLVGTTGNTIYF
TRBV12-5	TRBD2	TRBJ2-5	NA	TGTGCTAGTGGTCCGGGACTAGCGGGAGTTGCGGAGACCCAGTACTTC	CASGPGLAGVAETQYF
TRBV7-2	NA	TRBJ1-1	NA	TGTGCCAGCAACTTAGACGGCACGGGCACTGAAGCTTTCTTT	CASNLDGTGTEAFF
TRBV20-1	TRBD1	TRBJ2-7	many	TGCAGTGCTAGAGATTCAGAGACAGGGCTGGGCGAGCAGTACTTC	CSARDSETGLGEQYF
TRBV5-6	TRBD1	TRBJ2-3	NA	TGTGCCAGCAGCTTGGCCCTCCCGGGGACAGGGGGCACAGATACGCAGTATTTT	CASSLALPGTGGTDTQYF
TRBV29-1	NA	TRBJ2-1	many	TGCAGCGTTGAAGGAACAGGGTCTGGGGGTGAGCAGTTCTTC	CSVEGTGSGGEQFF
TRBV6-2/TRBV6-3	TRBD1	TRBJ2-1	many	TGTGCCAGCAGTTACACCGGGACAGGGGTAGCGGGCTCCTACAATGAGCAGTTCTTC	CASSYTGTGVAGSYNEQFF
TRBV24-1	TRBD1	TRBJ1-1	NA	TGTGCCACCAGTGATTCGGGACAGTCGAACACTGAAGCTTTCTTT	CATSDSGQSNTEAFF
TRBV6-6	TRBD1	TRBJ2-1	many	TGTGCCAGCATGTCTGCACCGGGACAGGGTGAGAATGAGCAGTTCTTC	CASMSAPGQGENEQFF
TRBV18	TRBD1	TRBJ2-1	NA	TGTGCCAGCTCACCCCGGGACAGGGGGTATGAGCAGTTCTTC	CASSPRDRGYEQFF
TRBV5-6	NA	TRBJ1-5	few	TGTGCCAGCAGCCGTAAGGGGCTTGGACGCAATCAGCCCCAGCATTTT	CASSRKGLGRNQPQHF
TRBV5-6	NA	TRBJ2-5	many	TGTGCCAGCAGCTTGGATAGGGTGGAGACCCAGTACTTC	CASSLDRVETQYF
TRBV20-1	NA	TRBJ1-1	many	TGCAGTGCTAGGATACGTTGGGGTGGAAGCACTGAAGCTTTCTTT	CSARIRWGGSTEAFF
TRBV5-1	NA	TRBJ2-2	NA	TGCGCCAGCAGCACCTCTTACAGGATACCCACCGGGGAGCTGTCTTTT	CASSTSYRIPTGELSF
TRBV5-5	NA	TRBJ2-3	many	TGTGCCAGCAGCCACGGGACCGCAGATACGCAGTATTTT	CASSHGTADTQYF
TRBV4-1	TRBD2	TRBJ2-1	many	TGCGCCAGCAGCCAAATAGCGGGAGGGATCTACAATGAGCAGTTCTTC	CASSQIAGGIYNEQFF
TRBV5-1	NA	TRBJ2-5	many	TGCGCCAGCAGCTTGGCCCGGGAGACCCAGTACTTC	CASSLARETQYF
TRBV12-3/TRBV12-4	TRBD1	TRBJ1-6	NA	TGTGCCAGTACGACAGGGGGTACTGGGAATTCACCCCTCCACTTT	CASTTGGTGNSPLHF
TRBV19	NA	TRBJ2-1	many	TGTGCCAGTAGTATCCTCCACAACTCATACAATGAGCAGTTCTTC	CASSILHNSYNEQFF
TRBV11-2	NA	TRBJ1-3	NA	TGTGCCAGCAGCTTAACGGGTGCTGGAAACACCATATATTTT	CASSLTGAGNTIYF
TRBV9	NA	TRBJ2-2	many	TGTGCCAGCAGCGGCGTTGATGTCGCTAACACCGGGGAGCTGTTTTTT	CASSGVDVANTGELFF
TRBV27	TRBD2	TRBJ2-7	many	TGTGCCAGCAGTCCCCTAGCGGGAGACACGGACGAGCAGTACTTC	CASSPLAGDTDEQYF
TRBV29-1	NA	TRBJ2-1	many	TGCGGCGTTGCAGGGGCCTGGGGCTACAATGAGCAGTTCTTC	CGVAGAWGYNEQFF
TRBV21-1	NA	TRBJ2-5	many	TGTGCCAGCAACTACGGCCGGGACAAAGAGACCCAGTACTTC	CASNYGRDKETQYF
TRBV7-3	TRBD2	TRBJ2-1	NA	TGTGCCAGCAGCTTAGAGCGGGGCTCCTACGATGAGCAGTTCTTC	CASSLERGSYDEQFF
TRBV14	NA	TRBJ2-1	few	TGTGCCAGCAGCCAAAATCAGCGGGTTGAGCAGTTCTTC	CASSQNQRVEQFF
TRBV3-2	NA	TRBJ2-7	many	TGTGCCAGCAGCCAACCCCTGGGGGAGCAGTACTTC	CASSQPLGEQYF
TRBV20-1	NA	TRBJ2-7	many	TGCAGTGCTACAGAAGCTTACGAGCAGTACTTC	CSATEAYEQYF
TRBV7-9	TRBD2	TRBJ2-1	NA	TGTGCCAGCAGCTCGGGACTAGCGGGAAGAGGTGAGCAGTTCTTC	CASSSGLAGRGEQFF
TRBV20-1	TRBD2	TRBJ2-7	many	TGCAGTGCCTCACTAGCGGGAGTCCCCTACGAGCAGTACTTC	CSASLAGVPYEQYF
TRBV11-2	NA	TRBJ2-1	many	TGTGCCAGCAGCTCCCTTAGGACTTACCTCGATGAGCAGTTCTTC	CASSSLRTYLDEQFF
TRBV20-1	NA	TRBJ2-1	many	TGCAGTGCTCCCACCGGGGGAAAATGGGAGCAGTTCTTC	CSAPTGGKWEQFF
TRBV29-1	NA	TRBJ2-2	many	TGCAGCGTTGGTAGGGACGCCGTGAACACCGGGGAGCTGTTTTTT	CSVGRDAVNTGELFF
TRBV10-3	NA	TRBJ2-5	NA	TGTGCCATCAGTGTGTCTGGTTTCCAAGAGACCCAGTACTTC	CAISVSGFQETQYF